The present T cell receptor beta chain was sequenced within a study of T cell changes during pregnancy in multiple sclerosis. Some clones are missing from TCRdb's copy, which holds only in-frame ones; the method was immunoSEQ multiplex PCR. The sample comprises 65,000 to 90,000 clones, 85% to 95% of which are singletons, and under 0.3% rests with the top ten. The sequence was collected from a female donor with multiple sclerosis, enrolled in a pregnancy study. The sample was CD4+ T cells from peripheral blood mononuclear cells, taken after pregnancy.

The CDR3 sequence: CAWSIRRALNTEAFF. The CDR3 DNA reads TGTGCCTGGAGTATAAGGCGGGCTTTGAACACTGAAGCTTTCTTT. The chain has TRBV30 and TRBJ1-1, with D hard to call. This CDR3 has 15 residues. The V end lost 2 bases, the J end lost 0 bases, and 13 bases lay between the germline ends. The germline V gene has CDR1 GTSNPN and CDR2 SVGIG (reference sequence).